What follows is one T cell receptor beta chain and its context. This clonotype was found many times. Its target antigen remains unknown. No much larger clonotype is one base removed from it; base qualities were not supplied. Looking up the germline V gene yields CDR1 SQVTM and CDR2 ANQGSEA. Reading from cysteine to phenylalanine, the CDR3 counts 13 amino acids. Only the CDR3 region is kept as DNA, spanning 39 bases read in frame from base 1. The V end loses 2 bases and the J end loses 3 bases, and a stretch of 10 bases separates them. This entry belongs to a study of T-cell reconstitution after alpha-beta-depleted transplantation in children (dated by TCRdb to 2015 to 2016). Broadly, across the study: Using TCR repertoire profiling, the study quantitatively followed how T-cell immune reconstitution unfolded in children after TCRalphabeta/CD19-depleted allogeneic hematopoietic cell transplantation.

The library was prepared using PCR. These reads were obtained on an Illumina HiSeq 2500. TCR libraries were prepared with molecular barcoding, using unique molecular identifiers to normalize TCRbeta repertoire quantification. TCRdb handled the public reads itself, with Q25 trimming in fastp and clone calling in MiXCR, and kept productive beta chains. Rows are combined by CDR3 protein, so each entry shows the most common genes and DNA. The table for this sample lists a few hundred thousand distinct CDR3 sequences; 10% to 13% of them were counted only once. The top ten clonotypes cover roughly 2.5% of the sample.

The chain joins TRBV29-1 to TRBJ1-1; a confident D gene designation cannot be given. Sequences were derived from PBMCs from the stem cell graft donor, sampled from the stem cell graft. This sequence was found in a human donor who donated a stem cell graft to a child with acute lymphoblastic leukemia. The CDR3 protein: CSVETVLDTEAFF. The bases are TGCAGCGTTGAAACAGTGCTGGACACTGAAGCTTTCTTT.